The rows below give T cell receptor beta chains drawn from one sample of a study of T cells in Graves' hyperthyroidism and ophthalmopathy. TCRdb re-called the multiplex PCR reads through MiXCR, storing one row per CDR3 protein. The repertoire holds under 200,000 distinct CDR3 sequences, with about 9.4% as singletons. Sequenced material: blood. The receptors derive from a young woman with Graves' hyperthyroidism that later progressed to Graves' ophthalmopathy. The CDR3 runs from the conserved cysteine through the conserved F or W. A D gene is named only where the DNA matches it firmly. Some rows have no size entry. The others give once, few or many, or a class for an expanded clone.

v_call,j_call,d_call,clone_size,cdr3_nt,cdr3_aa
TRBV20-1,TRBJ2-5,-,many,TGCAGTGCTAGTCTTATGTCGGGTTCGGGCCCAAGACAAGAGACCCAGTACTTC,CSASLMSGSGPRQETQYF
TRBV20-1,TRBJ2-7,TRBD1,once,TGCAGTGCCAGACGGGACAGGGCGGACGAGCAGTACTTC,CSARRDRADEQYF
TRBV24-1,TRBJ2-1,TRBD2,-,TGTGCCACCAGTGATTCGGGACTAGCGCACTATTCCTACAATGAGCAGTTCTTC,CATSDSGLAHYSYNEQFF
TRBV7-6,TRBJ1-3,-,-,TGTGCCAGCAGCAATAGCCGGGGAACTGGAAACACCATATATTTT,CASSNSRGTGNTIYF
TRBV12-3/TRBV12-4,TRBJ2-1,TRBD2,many,TGTGCCAGCAGTCCTAGCGGGAGGGCCGGCAATGAGCAGTTCTTC,CASSPSGRAGNEQFF
TRBV12-3/TRBV12-4,TRBJ2-7,TRBD2,many,TGTGCCAGCAGTTTAGGGGGACTAGACTACGAGCAGTACTTC,CASSLGGLDYEQYF
TRBV2,TRBJ1-2,-,many,TGTGCCAGCAGTAAGGACAGAAACTATGGCTACACCTTC,CASSKDRNYGYTF
TRBV11-1,TRBJ2-7,-,many,TGTGCCAGCAGCTTAGCCCGGGACGCACCGACGTACGAGCAGTACTTC,CASSLARDAPTYEQYF
TRBV5-6,TRBJ1-3,TRBD1,few,TGTGCCAGCAGCTACCGGACAGGGGGCGCGAGTGGAAACACCATATATTTT,CASSYRTGGASGNTIYF
TRBV10-3,TRBJ1-4,TRBD1,many,TGTGCCATCAGTGATGGGACAGGGTACGGAAAACTGTTTTTT,CAISDGTGYGKLFF
TRBV7-3,TRBJ1-6,-,many,TGTGCCAGCAGCTTGGGCCTCCGGGGATCACCCCTCCACTTT,CASSLGLRGSPLHF
TRBV13,TRBJ2-1,TRBD2,many,TGTGCCAGCAGCTTAAGAACCGGGACTAGCGGGAGTAGGTCCTACAATGAGCAGTTCTTC,CASSLRTGTSGSRSYNEQFF
TRBV10-3,TRBJ2-6,-,many,TGTGCCATCAGGCAGGGGAATGGGGCCAACGTCCTGACTTTC,CAIRQGNGANVLTF
TRBV29-1,TRBJ2-5,-,many,TGCAGCGTTAAAGGGGTTGGGGAGACCCAGTACTTC,CSVKGVGETQYF
TRBV12-3/TRBV12-4,TRBJ2-6,TRBD1,many,TGTGCCAGCAGTTACGGGACAGGGTGGGCTGGGGCCAACGTCCTGACTTTC,CASSYGTGWAGANVLTF
TRBV30,TRBJ2-7,-,many,TGTGCCTGGAGTGTACGGATTGACAGGGACTTCTCCTACGAGCAGTACTTC,CAWSVRIDRDFSYEQYF
TRBV18,TRBJ1-1,-,many,TGTGCCAGCTCACTTATGTTGGACTATGAAGCTTTCTTT,CASSLMLDYEAFF
TRBV6-1,TRBJ1-2,TRBD1,many,TGTGCCAGCAGTGAAGCAGGACAGGGAATGCTTGGCTACACCTTC,CASSEAGQGMLGYTF
TRBV29-1,TRBJ2-1,-,few,TGCAGCGTTGAAGATCTGTCCTGGGGGTGGGAGCAGTTCTTC,CSVEDLSWGWEQFF
TRBV12-5,TRBJ1-1,-,many,TGTGCTAGTGGCTGGGACGGGCGGAACACTGAAGCTTTCTTT,CASGWDGRNTEAFF
TRBV20-1,TRBJ1-2,-,many,TGCAGTGCTAGAGACAGAGTCTATGGCTACACCTTC,CSARDRVYGYTF
TRBV20-1,TRBJ2-1,-,many,TGCAGTGCTGCTTATTATAGCTCCTACAATGAGCAGTTCTTC,CSAAYYSSYNEQFF
TRBV20-1,TRBJ2-2,-,-,TGCAGTGCTTTATATGGGGAGGAGTCCGGGGAGCTGTTTTTT,CSALYGEESGELFF
TRBV7-8,TRBJ2-5,-,-,TGTGCCAGCAGCTTACCTAGCGCGGAGACCCAGTACTTC,CASSLPSAETQYF
TRBV7-7,TRBJ2-5,TRBD1,many,TGTGCCAGCAGCCAGGGACAGCAAGAGACCCAGTACTTC,CASSQGQQETQYF
TRBV20-1,TRBJ2-7,TRBD2,many,TGCAGTGCTAGACCTACCAGGCTAGCGGGGAGATACGAGCAGTACTTC,CSARPTRLAGRYEQYF
TRBV15,TRBJ1-1,TRBD1,many,TGTGCCACCAGCAGAGGGACAGGGTACACTGAAGCTTTCTTT,CATSRGTGYTEAFF
TRBV7-2,TRBJ2-1,-,many,TGTGCCAGCAGCTCCCTGACCAATGAGCAGTTCTTC,CASSSLTNEQFF
TRBV4-1,TRBJ2-3,-,-,TGCGCCAGCAGCCAAGCCAAGGGGATAGATACGCAGTATTTT,CASSQAKGIDTQYF
TRBV6-5,TRBJ1-5,-,many,TGTGCCAGCAGTCAGACGCGGGATAGCAATCAGCCCCAGCATTTT,CASSQTRDSNQPQHF
TRBV4-2,TRBJ2-2,TRBD2,few,TGTGCCAGCAGCCAAGAGGCTAGCGGAGTAACCGGGGAGCTGTTTTTT,CASSQEASGVTGELFF
TRBV29-1,TRBJ1-3,-,many,TGCAGCGTAAGACCAGGGTATGGAAACACCATATATTTT,CSVRPGYGNTIYF
TRBV5-8,TRBJ2-3,-,many,TGTGCCAGCAGCTCTACACGGGCAGATACGCAGTATTTT,CASSSTRADTQYF
TRBV6-1,TRBJ2-3,-,many,TGTGCCAGCAGTGAAGGTTGGGTTCGCACAGATACGCAGTATTTT,CASSEGWVRTDTQYF
TRBV7-6,TRBJ2-1,TRBD1,many,TGTGCCAGCAGCCTAGGGAAAACAGGGGGCAAGGGGAGCTCCTACAATGAGCAGTTCTTC,CASSLGKTGGKGSSYNEQFF
TRBV10-1,TRBJ1-1,-,-,TGCGCCAGCAGTCCTGGCGGACTACCAGAAGCTTTCTTT,CASSPGGLPEAFF
TRBV6-2/TRBV6-3,TRBJ1-1,-,many,TGTGCCAGCAGTTACCCGGACAACATGAACACTGAAGCTTTCTTT,CASSYPDNMNTEAFF
TRBV7-2,TRBJ2-1,TRBD2,once,TGTGCCAGCAGCCCGGATAGCGGGGGGTACTACAATGAGCAGTTCTTC,CASSPDSGGYYNEQFF
TRBV2,TRBJ2-7,TRBD2,-,TGTGCCAGCACAGGGACTAGGTCTGCCGAGCAGTACTTC,CASTGTRSAEQYF
TRBV3-1,TRBJ1-2,TRBD1,many,TGTGCCAGCAGGGGGACGACAGGGGACTATGGCTACACCTTC,CASRGTTGDYGYTF
TRBV28,TRBJ1-2,TRBD1,many,TGTGCCAGCAGTTTATATACAGGGGCCTATGGCTACACCTTC,CASSLYTGAYGYTF
TRBV27,TRBJ1-5,-,many,TGTGCCAGCAGTTTAGATGCGGGAAGCGGTCAGCCCCAGCATTTT,CASSLDAGSGQPQHF
TRBV4-1,TRBJ2-7,-,few,TGCGCCAGCAGCCCGGTGTCGTCGGTGGCCTACGAGCAGTACTTC,CASSPVSSVAYEQYF
TRBV3-1,TRBJ2-1,TRBD1,-,TGTGCCAGCAGCCAAACAGGGGCAAGGTTGGGTTATAATGAGCAGTTCTTC,CASSQTGARLGYNEQFF
TRBV3-1,TRBJ1-1,-,many,TGTGCCAGCAGCCAAGAAGGACAGAGCATGAACACTGAAGCTTTCTTT,CASSQEGQSMNTEAFF
TRBV5-4,TRBJ2-5,-,many,TGTGCCAGCAGTTTTCTAGAGACCCAGTACTTC,CASSFLETQYF
TRBV6-1,TRBJ2-5,-,many,TGTGCCAGCAGTGTTATAGGGTTATGGACCCAGTACTTC,CASSVIGLWTQYF
TRBV5-8,TRBJ2-1,-,-,TGTGCCAGCAGAGCGGACAATGAGCAGTTCTTC,CASRADNEQFF